The entry that follows covers one T cell receptor beta chain sequence. Its antigen is as yet unknown. The sample is drawn from a study of early T cells in non-severe SARS-CoV-2 infection. Overall study results and limits: CD4 and private specificities were missed by VDJdb matching, which favored anti-spike CD8 responses.

Unique molecular identifier tags were affixed to discrete cDNA molecules. MiXCR was run by TCRdb on the 5' RACE reads, yielding one entry per CDR3 protein. The table records about 44,000 distinct CDR3 sequences, around 23% of them present only once. The CDR3 is 12 amino acids. Germline CDR1 and CDR2: LNHDA and SQIVND (reference sequence). Trimming cost V 3 bases and J 9 bases, with 11 bases left between them. This clonotype originated in an adult who was a healthcare worker with PCR-confirmed SARS-CoV-2 infection or an uninfected control (not recorded which). J is TRBJ1-2 and V is TRBV19; D gene unclear. Specimen: whole blood, collected at baseline. For the CDR3, the DNA is TGTGCCAGTAGTATTACAGCTTCCAGCTACACCTTC. Translation: CASSITASSYTF.